A single sample gave rise to the 17 T cell receptor beta chains below, sequenced in a study of blood T cell repertoires in COVID-19. Profiling relied on immunoSEQ multiplex PCR, and the TCRdb table lists in-frame clones only, not all of them. The table shows about 270,000 clones, with nearly 90% occurring only once. Sequences were obtained from PBMCs or T cells enriched from blood (not recorded which). The receptor source for this set is a young woman who had recovered from COVID-19.

The chain is built from TRBV24-1 and TRBJ1-1; no firm D call. The CDR3 covers 12 residues. V lost 5 bases and J lost 4, with 7 bases in between. Germline lookup yields CDR1 KGHDR and CDR2 SFDVKD. For the CDR3, the DNA is TGTGCCACCAGTGGTGGAGGCACTGAAGCTTTCTTT. As protein: CATSGGGTEAFF.

The rearrangement uses TRBV6-1 and TRBJ2-2; 13 bases fit TRBD2. CDR3 length: 17 amino acids. Germline values: CDR1 MNHNS, CDR2 SASEGT. The V and J ends lost 8 bases and 1 base, in that order; junction bases with no gene match: 7. The CDR3 bases are TGTGCCAGCCGTGGGGGGACTAGCGGGGTGAACACCGGGGAGCTGTTTTTT. Encoded protein: CASRGGTSGVNTGELFF.

V is TRBV9 and J is TRBJ2-2; D is possibly TRBD1 (5 bases). The CDR3 spans 13 residues. CDR1 SGDLS and CDR2 YYNGEE come from the germline V gene. V was cut by 1 base and J by 5 bases, with 6 bases left in between. The CDR3 is CASSVQGTGELFF. Here the CDR3 DNA reads TGTGCCAGCAGCGTACAGGGAACCGGGGAGCTGTTTTTT.

This clone was recorded once. The J gene is TRBJ2-7, the V gene TRBV15, with a tentative D call TRBD2 (6 bases). The CDR3 contains 17 residues. The V end lost 3 bases, the J end lost 3 bases, and 21 bases lay between the germline ends. The germline V gene has CDR1 LNHNV and CDR2 YYDKDF (reference sequence). CDR3 amino acids: CATSRAYGGREVYEQYF. CDR3 in DNA: TGTGCCACCAGCAGGGCTTACGGGGGAAGAGAAGTCTACGAGCAGTACTTC.

The chain carries TRBV7-9 and TRBJ1-4, with 7 bases that match TRBD1. Trimming removed 5 bases from V and 4 bases from J; junction bases left unmatched: 13. CDR1 SEHNR and CDR2 FQNEAQ come from the germline V gene (reference sequence). This CDR3 is 17 amino acids long. The CDR3 region is CASSPQGGGRYNEKLFF. As DNA, the CDR3 is TGTGCCAGCAGCCCCCAGGGGGGCGGAAGGTATAATGAAAAACTGTTTTTT.

The rearrangement joins TRBV12-2 to TRBJ1-1; the table names TRBD1, a call not compared with the DNA. TRBV12-2 is a pseudogene segment. The CDR3 length is 15 residues. This chain's CDR3 is CASRLAGETGTEAFF. CDR3 nucleotide sequence: TGTGCAAGTCGCTTAGCGGGGGAGACAGGGACTGAAGCTTTCTTT.

This chain uses TRBV28 with TRBJ1-1; D not resolved. Deletions cut 7 bases from V and 1 base from J, with 19 bases between. The CDR3 has 16 amino acids. The germline V gene encodes CDR1 MDHEN and CDR2 SYDVKM. DNA of the CDR3: TGTGCCAGCAAACCTACTGTCGGCGGTGGGAACACTGAAGCTTTCTTT. Translating gives CASKPTVGGGNTEAFF.

The V gene is TRBV2, the J gene TRBJ2-3; 8 bases line up with TRBD2. The CDR3 has 13 residues. J lost 6 bases, V lost 8 bases, and 7 bases had no gene match. Germline values: CDR1 SNHLY, CDR2 FYNNEI. The CDR3 is CASAAGVGDTQYF. The DNA for the CDR3 is TGTGCCAGCGCAGCGGGGGTCGGTGATACGCAGTATTTT. Full variable domain (remainder filled in from reference TRBV2 and TRBJ2-3): EPEVTQTPSHQVTQMGQEVILRCVPISNHLYFYWYRQILGQKVEFLVSFYNNEISEKSEIFDDQFSVERPDGSNFTLKIRSTKLEDSAMYFCASAAGVGDTQYFGPGTRLTVL.

The V and J genes are TRBV9 and TRBJ2-5; 10 nucleotides line up with TRBD2. The V segment lost 0 bases and the J segment 3 bases; nucleotides outside the gene matches: 2. The CDR3 sequence is 15 residues long. Per germline, CDR1 SGDLS and CDR2 YYNGEE. The CDR3 sequence is CASSVALAGEETQYF. The CDR3 nucleotides are TGTGCCAGCAGCGTAGCTCTAGCGGGGGAAGAGACCCAGTACTTC.

The rearrangement joins TRBV19 to TRBJ1-2; D gene uncertain. Germline V gene data show CDR1 as LNHDA and CDR2 as SQIVND (reference sequence). There are 14 residues in the CDR3. Between the trimmed V and J ends, which lost 3 bases and 0 bases, there was a span of 8 bases. The CDR3: CASSIGGANYGYTF. CDR3 sequence (DNA): TGTGCCAGTAGTATCGGAGGCGCTAACTATGGCTACACCTTC.

The chain links TRBV9 to TRBJ1-1, with D uncertain. CDR3 length: 15 residues. Germline values: CDR1 SGDLS, CDR2 YYNGEE. Trimming stripped 3 bases from V and 7 bases from J, with 19 bases between. CDR3 in amino acids: CASSATHSRRDEAFF. CDR3 DNA: TGTGCCAGCAGCGCCACCCACAGTAGGCGTGATGAAGCTTTCTTT.

This rearrangement joins TRBV11-2 to TRBJ1-3, with unresolved D. The ends were cut back, 1 base at V and 2 bases at J, with 12 bases in the middle. CDR3 length: 16 residues. Germline loops: CDR1 SGHAT, CDR2 FQNNGV. The CDR3 is CASSLGLRGAGNTIYF. The CDR3, as DNA: TGTGCCAGCAGCTTAGGTCTTAGAGGAGCTGGAAACACCATATATTTT.

The CDR3 loop is CASSQTGGSPDFLNGYTF. DNA of the CDR3: TGTGCCAGCTCACAAACAGGGGGCTCCCCAGATTTCCTAAATGGCTACACCTTC. This rearrangement joins TRBV18 to TRBJ1-2; 9 bases are shared with TRBD1. The CDR3 length is 18 residues. Trimming removed 4 bases from V and 6 bases from J; junction bases left unmatched: 18. Germline loops: CDR1 KGHSH, CDR2 LQKENI.

This clone was seen only a few times. The genes are TRBV3-1 (or the pseudogene TRBV3-2) and TRBJ1-6; weak D call: TRBD1 (5 bases). V lost 4 bases, J lost 8 bases, and 6 bases lay in between. Germline V gives CDR1 LGHDT, CDR2 YNNKEL (reference sequence). This CDR3 spans 12 amino acids. The CDR3 bases are TGTGCCAGCAGCCGCAGGGATTCACCCCTCCACTTT. This translates into CASSRRDSPLHF.

The rearrangement uses TRBV2 and TRBJ2-7, with D possibly matching TRBD1 (5 bases). CDR3 size: 13 residues. Trimming stripped 7 bases from V and 2 bases from J, with 12 bases between. CDR1 is SNHLY and CDR2 is FYNNEI in the germline V gene. The CDR3 is CASTDNPTYEQYF. In nucleotides, the CDR3 is TGTGCCAGCACGGACAATCCCACCTACGAGCAGTACTTC. Supplemented by reference TRBV2 and TRBJ2-7, the full variable domain reads EPEVTQTPSHQVTQMGQEVILRCVPISNHLYFYWYRQILGQKVEFLVSFYNNEISEKSEIFDDQFSVERPDGSNFTLKIRSTKLEDSAMYFCASTDNPTYEQYFGPGTRLTVT.

The count of this clone is one. The chain joins TRBV2 to TRBJ1-1; 8 positions match TRBD1. From germline, CDR1 is SNHLY and CDR2 FYNNEI. V was pared by 5 bases and J by 3 bases, with 5 bases of the junction left unmatched. The CDR3 runs to 14 residues. This CDR3 reads CASSKDRAYTEAFF. CDR3 coding DNA: TGTGCCAGCAGTAAGGACAGGGCATACACTGAAGCTTTCTTT.

J is TRBJ1-2 and V is TRBV7-9; possible D gene TRBD1, 6 bases. The germline CDR1 and CDR2 sequences are SEHNR and FQNEAQ (reference sequence). The CDR3 runs 16 residues. V shed 0 bases and J shed 8 bases, with 19 bases lying between them. CDR3 bases: TGTGCCAGCAGCTTAGCCAGGGGCTCGTCTATGGAAGGCTACACCTTC. Amino acids: CASSLARGSSMEGYTF. Full variable domain (missing parts from reference TRBV7-9 and TRBJ1-2): DTGVSQNPRHKITKRGQNVTFRCDPISEHNRLYWYRQTLGQGPEFLTYFQNEAQLEKSRLLSDRFSAERPKGSFSTLEIQRTEQGDSAMYLCASSLARGSSMEGYTFGSGTRLTVV.